This T cell receptor (beta chain) is drawn from a study of identical twins. As concerns this clonotype: Antigen: not known.

V lost 7 bases and J 4 bases, leaving 10 bases between the germline ends. The CDR3 is 12 residues long. Germline V CDR1 and CDR2: SQVTM, ANQGSEA. TCRdb fed the 5' RACE reads into MiXCR, producing one record per CDR3 protein. The sample shows hundreds of thousands of distinct CDR3 sequences, roughly 18% of them seen only once. The study's findings and limits: Fewer insertions marked abundant cord blood beta clonotypes; young adult naive trended weakly, memory not at all.

These same data were also listed under a study on T cells expressing NK-cell markers.

This chain links TRBV29-1 with TRBJ1-4; D call uncertain. The receptor was derived from a woman aged 18-30 years in good health. Material for sequencing was PBMCs. The CDR3 DNA reads as TGCAGCGCTTCGGCCCTTAATGAAAAACTGTTTTTT. It encodes CSASALNEKLFF.